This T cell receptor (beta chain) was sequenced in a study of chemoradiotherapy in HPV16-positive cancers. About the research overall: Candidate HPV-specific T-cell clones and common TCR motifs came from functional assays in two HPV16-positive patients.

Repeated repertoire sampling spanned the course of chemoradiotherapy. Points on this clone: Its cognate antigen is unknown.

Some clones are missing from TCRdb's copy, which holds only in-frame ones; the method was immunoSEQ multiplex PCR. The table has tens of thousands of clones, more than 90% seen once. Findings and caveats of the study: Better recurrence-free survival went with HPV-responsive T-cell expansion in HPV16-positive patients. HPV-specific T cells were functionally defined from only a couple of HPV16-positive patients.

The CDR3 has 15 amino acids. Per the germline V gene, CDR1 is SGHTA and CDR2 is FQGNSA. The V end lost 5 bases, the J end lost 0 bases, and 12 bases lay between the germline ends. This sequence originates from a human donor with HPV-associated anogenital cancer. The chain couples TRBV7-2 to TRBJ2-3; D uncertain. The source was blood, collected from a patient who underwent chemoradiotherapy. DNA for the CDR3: TGTGCCAGCAGCCGAGTCGGGCTGAGCACAGATACGCAGTATTTT. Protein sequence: CASSRVGLSTDTQYF.